This TCR beta chain was captured in a study of long-term antiretroviral therapy in people with HIV. Specimens retained roughly 0.95-11 million cryopreserved PBMC preceding DNA extraction. As for this clone: Its specificity is unknown.

Study-level findings and limits: With ART, diversity went up but was still lower than in transplant donor controls. At every time point, clones expanded before ART dominated the repertoire.

CDR1 and CDR2 from the germline V gene are MGHRA and YSYEKL. CDR3 length: 15 residues. V was shortened by 4 bases and J by 7 bases, with 20 bases between the two germline ends. Sequencing relied on immunoSEQ assay v3.0, run at survey level. Sequencing used immunoSEQ multiplex PCR; TCRdb keeps in-frame clones, though not all of them. The table lists 35,000 or so clones, 80% to 90% of them singletons, with 8% to 11% in the top ten. The chain uses TRBV4-1 and TRBJ2-7; D may match TRBD1 or TRBD2 (5 bases each). This clonotype was obtained from a man between 18 and 35 years old with HIV. The sample consisted of unsorted PBMCs, taken 2.2 years after starting antiretroviral therapy. The CDR3 region is CASSLYRDLDGEQYF. Here the CDR3 DNA reads TGCGCCAGCAGCCTTTACCGGGACCTCGATGGGGAGCAGTACTTC.